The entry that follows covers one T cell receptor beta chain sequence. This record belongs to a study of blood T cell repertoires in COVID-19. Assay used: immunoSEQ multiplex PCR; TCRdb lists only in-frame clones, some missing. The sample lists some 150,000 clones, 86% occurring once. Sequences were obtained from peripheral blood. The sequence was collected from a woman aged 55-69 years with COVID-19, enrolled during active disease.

The CDR3 region is CASSIDWTSGRAEGAQYF. CDR3 sequence (DNA): TGTGCCAGCAGCATCGATTGGACTAGCGGGAGGGCCGAGGGGGCGCAGTATTTT. The J gene is TRBJ2-3, the V gene TRBV6-2 or TRBV6-3, with 15 bases fitting TRBD2. This CDR3 spans 18 amino acids. Trimming cost V 6 bases and J 10 bases; bases outside gene matches: 17. Germline-derived CDR1 and CDR2 are MNHEY and SVGEGT.